The next 22 T cell receptor beta chains were all read from a single sample in a study of blood T cells in healthy people across ages. A second PCR, run for roughly 7 to 12 cycles, used a sample-barcoded 5' primer plus a J-beta primer mix. TCRdb passed the 5' RACE reads through MiXCR, listing each CDR3 protein once. The sample lists 700,000 to 900,000 distinct CDR3 sequences; roughly 25% were seen once. These same records also appear under a second study, on T cells of mothers and their children.

Sequencing was performed on blood. These receptors were taken from a boy younger than 18 in good health.

This clonotype was observed once. The chain has TRBV5-1 and TRBJ2-3; 12 bases are shared with TRBD2. CDR1 and CDR2 (germline): SGHRS, YFSETQ. The trim removed 3 bases at V and 0 bases at J, leaving 2 bases unmatched. The CDR3 has 16 residues. CDR3 nucleotide sequence: TGCGCCAGCAGCTGGACTAGCGGGACGAGCACAGATACGCAGTATTTT. Protein sequence: CASSWTSGTSTDTQYF.

The chain links TRBV12-3 or TRBV12-4 to TRBJ2-5, with TRBD2 matching 10 bases. The length of the CDR3 is 12 residues. V trimming: 5 bases; J trimming: 14 bases; junction bases outside the gene matches: 8. The CDR3 DNA reads as TGTGCCAGCAGTCGGAATAGCGGGGGGCCATACTTC. This codes for CASSRNSGGPYF.

The rearrangement uses TRBV4-1 and TRBJ2-1; TRBD2 is a possible D gene (7 bases). The CDR3 covers 15 residues. Trimming left V 2 bases short and J 10 bases short, with 18 bases between. Looked up from germline, CDR1 is MGHRA and CDR2 is YSYEKL. The CDR3 spells CASSQYAGALQEQFF. DNA of the CDR3: TGCGCCAGCAGCCAATATGCGGGGGCCCTACAGGAGCAGTTCTTC.

The rearrangement uses TRBV20-1 and TRBJ2-1; D is undetermined. The CDR3 consists of 15 residues. Germline-derived CDR1 and CDR2 are DFQATT and SNEGSKA (reference sequence). V was shortened by 0 bases and J by 9 bases, with 18 bases between the two germline ends. DNA for the CDR3: TGCAGTGCTAGAGATTGGGGAATGAGGTTCACTGAGCAGTTCTTC. Translated: CSARDWGMRFTEQFF.

The CDR3 loop is CASSPLAGGPNEQYF. Written as DNA, the CDR3 is TGTGCCAGCAGCCCACTAGCGGGGGGGCCGAACGAGCAGTACTTC. The rearrangement uses TRBV9 and TRBJ2-5, with TRBD2 matching over 13 bases. The tail of the sequence fits TRBJ2-7 better, so the J call may be wrong. This CDR3 contains 15 residues. CDR1 is SGDLS and CDR2 is YYNGEE in the germline V gene.

Remarks on this clonotype: Germline is not matched at one junction end, which may reflect a read error. This chain uses TRBV6-1 with TRBJ1-4; tentatively, D is TRBD1 (5 bases). Germline lookup yields CDR1 MNHNS and CDR2 SASEGT. The CDR3 totals 16 residues. CDR3 bases: TGTGCCAGCAGTCGCTCAACCGGGACCCCTAATGAAAAGCTGTTTTTT. It encodes CASSRSTGTPNEKLFF.

This clonotype came up a few times. The gene calls are TRBV7-2 and TRBJ1-2, with 11 positions matching TRBD1. Trimming removed 4 bases from V and 7 bases from J; junction bases left unmatched: 5. The CDR3 extends over 14 amino acids. Per germline, CDR1 SGHTA and CDR2 FQGNSA. The CDR3 loop reads CASSSGQGASGYTF. For the CDR3, the DNA is TGTGCCAGCAGCTCCGGACAGGGGGCAAGTGGCTACACCTTC.

This clonotype has only a few counts. This chain uses TRBV7-2 with TRBJ1-2, with D possibly TRBD1 on 6 matching bases. The germline V gene has CDR1 SGHTA and CDR2 FQGNSA. CDR3 length: 14 amino acids. With 8 bases removed from V and 0 bases from J, the gap between germline ends came to 13 bases. The DNA of the CDR3 is TGTGCCAGCTCCGGGACAACCTCTAACTATGGCTACACCTTC. This encodes CASSGTTSNYGYTF.

The CDR3 reads CSASRGGRPSEKLFF. The CDR3 DNA follows: TGCAGTGCTAGTCGGGGGGGTCGGCCTAGTGAAAAACTGTTTTTT. The chain combines TRBV20-1 with TRBJ1-4, with a weak D call TRBD1 (5 bases). The V end lost 3 bases, the J end lost 7 bases, and 18 bases lay between the germline ends. Looked up from germline, CDR1 is DFQATT and CDR2 is SNEGSKA (reference sequence). This CDR3 spans 15 amino acids.

This clonotype was seen a few times. The chain joins TRBV12-3 or TRBV12-4 to TRBJ2-5, with no clear D. The better agreement between TRBJ2-1 and the DNA end casts doubt on the J call. The CDR3 loop spans 11 amino acids. CDR3 DNA: TGTGCCAGCAGTTTTTCATTTGAGCAGTTCTTC. Its protein product is CASSFSFEQFF.

V usage is TRBV12-5 and J usage is TRBJ2-6; perhaps D is TRBD1 or TRBD2 (5 bases each). The CDR3 extends over 16 amino acids. Germline CDR1 and CDR2: LGHNT and FRNRAP. The V end was cut by 2 bases, the J end by 4 bases, with 12 bases between. CDR3 residues: CASGLRVGVGANVLTF. The DNA of the CDR3 is TGTGCTAGTGGTTTGCGGGTGGGGGTCGGGGCCAACGTCCTGACTTTC. Using reference TRBV12-5 and TRBJ2-6 for the parts outside the CDR3, the full variable domain is DARVTQTPRHKVTEMGQEVTMRCQPILGHNTVFWYRQTMMQGLELLAYFRNRAPLDDSGMPKDRFSAEMPDATLATLKIQPSEPRDSAVYFCASGLRVGVGANVLTFGAGSRLTVL.

This clonotype showed up just a few times. The gene calls are TRBV12-3 or TRBV12-4 and TRBJ1-4; a possible D gene is TRBD1 (6 bases). Trimming took 7 bases from V and 7 from J, leaving 19 bases between them. The CDR3 loop spans 15 amino acids. This CDR3 reads CASNLLGGLGEKLFF. Written as DNA, the CDR3 is TGTGCCAGCAACCTTTTGGGGGGGCTTGGTGAAAAACTGTTTTTT.

In regard to this clonotype: At one boundary the junction diverges from the germline segment, which might be a read error. The genes are TRBV2 and TRBJ2-7, with 8 bases identical to TRBD2. The CDR3 is 16 residues long. Germline V CDR1 and CDR2: SNHLY, FYNNEI. CDR3 coding DNA: TGTGCCGGCAGTGGGGTGGCCAGCGGGGGACTCTACGAGCAGTACTTC. Translated, it gives CAGSGVASGGLYEQYF.

The CDR3 protein is CAIRAGLDEQYF. The CDR3 nucleotides read TGTGCCATCAGGGCGGGTCTCGACGAGCAGTACTTC. The chain recombines TRBV10-3 with TRBJ2-7; possible D gene TRBD2, 5 bases. Trimming removed 6 bases from V and 5 bases from J, with 11 bases in between. The CDR3 contains 12 residues. Germline V gene data show CDR1 as ENHRY and CDR2 as SYGVKD.

This chain links TRBV7-3 with TRBJ2-3; TRBD2 aligns across 14 bases. The ends lost 5 bases at V and 4 bases at J; junction bases unmatched: 8. The CDR3 is 17 residues long. Germline loops: CDR1 SGHTA, CDR2 FQGTGA. This CDR3 reads CASSPTGLAGGPDTQYF. For the CDR3, the DNA is TGTGCCAGCAGCCCTACTGGACTAGCGGGGGGCCCAGATACGCAGTATTTT.

In this sample, this clonotype turned up a few times. This chain uses TRBV15 with TRBJ2-3, with 8 bases that match TRBD1. CDR1 and CDR2 (germline): LNHNV, YYDKDF (reference sequence). V shed 5 bases and J 4 bases; nucleotides not matched to a gene: 11. The CDR3 sequence is 16 residues long. The CDR3 here is CATSPVRDRRSDTQYF. CDR3 in DNA: TGTGCCACCAGCCCTGTCCGGGACAGGAGGTCAGATACGCAGTATTTT.

This sequence joins TRBV20-1 and TRBJ1-5; D unclear. The CDR3 sequence is 13 residues long. V was pared by 8 bases and J by 5 bases, with 16 bases between. Germline V lookup: CDR1 DFQATT, CDR2 SNEGSKA (reference sequence). For the CDR3, the DNA is TGCAGTACAACCTCTGGGAGGGATCAGCCCCAGCATTTT. Translating it yields CSTTSGRDQPQHF.

This clonotype was recorded a few times. The chain is built from TRBV15 and TRBJ2-3; no clear D gene. Germline loops: CDR1 LNHNV, CDR2 YYDKDF (reference sequence). The CDR3 is 16 residues long. V was clipped by 2 bases and J by 1 base, with 13 bases between them. For the CDR3, the DNA is TGTGCCACCAGCAGACCGCACGGCATCCGCACAGATACGCAGTATTTT. The encoded protein is CATSRPHGIRTDTQYF.

This clonotype occurred a few times. The chain couples TRBV5-1 to TRBJ1-4; a weak D match, TRBD1 (6 bases). The CDR3 consists of 15 residues. The germline V gene has CDR1 SGHRS and CDR2 YFSETQ. V was cut by 6 bases and J by 7 bases, with 19 bases left in between. CDR3 loop: CASTRRGAQGEKLFF. CDR3 nucleotides: TGCGCCAGCACCCGGCGGGGGGCGCAGGGTGAAAAACTGTTTTTT. Drawing the rest from reference TRBV5-1 and TRBJ1-4, the complete variable domain is KAGVTQTPRYLIKTRGQQVTLSCSPISGHRSVSWYQQTPGQGLQFLFEYFSETQRNKGNFPGRFSGRQFSNSRSEMNVSTLELGDSALYLCASTRRGAQGEKLFFGSGTQLSVL.

This clonotype was picked up a small number of times. The V and J genes are TRBV3-1 and TRBJ2-1, with D possibly called TRBD1 or TRBD2 (5 bases each). With the DNA end fitting TRBJ2-7 better, the J assignment may be wrong. CDR3 length: 14 amino acids. The germline gives CDR1 LGHDT, CDR2 YNNKEL (reference sequence). The CDR3 sequence: CASSQNRGAYEQYF. CDR3 nucleotides: TGTGCCAGCAGCCAGAATCGAGGGGCATACGAGCAGTACTTC.

In its sample, this clonotype was seen a few times. The genes are TRBV7-6 and TRBJ2-3, with TRBD2 matching 8 bases. J gave up 4 bases and V 2 bases, and 8 bases lay outside the gene matches. Germline lookup yields CDR1 SGHVS and CDR2 FNYEAQ. There are 16 residues in the CDR3. The CDR3 sequence: CASSLLAGGPADTQYF. In nucleotides, the CDR3 is TGTGCCAGCAGCTTACTGGCGGGGGGCCCAGCAGATACGCAGTATTTT.

V gene TRBV20-1 combines with J gene TRBJ1-6, with D perhaps TRBD1 (5 bases). The CDR3 loop spans 14 amino acids. V was shortened by 0 bases and J by 4 bases, with 7 bases between the two germline ends. CDR1 is DFQATT and CDR2 is SNEGSKA in the germline V gene (reference sequence). CDR3 sequence: CSARDGGYNSPLHF. CDR3 sequence (DNA): TGCAGTGCTAGAGATGGGGGTTATAATTCACCCCTCCACTTT.